This entry lists 25 T cell receptor beta chains sequenced from one sample in a study of regulatory T cells in long-lasting Graves disease. Building of the TCR beta libraries involved iRepertoire HTBI primers and Arm-PCR of CDR3 regions. TCRdb itself ran the multiplex PCR reads through MiXCR, one entry per CDR3 protein. The sample contains around 460,000 distinct CDR3 sequences, 20% to 25% of which appear only once. Indicated time point: persistent/refractory GD, antithyroid drugs over 5 years with positive TRAb. Making the TCR library involved RNA that had been extracted from PBMCs. Specimen: peripheral blood mononuclear cells (PBMCs), collected when the disease was refractory, from a patient treated with antithyroid drugs. These receptors were taken from a female donor with Graves disease.

This clonotype was found many times. The gene calls are TRBV27 and TRBJ1-2, with D maybe TRBD1 (5 bases). The CDR3 covers 17 residues. Germline V lookup: CDR1 MNHEY, CDR2 SMNVEV (reference sequence). V lost 1 base, J lost 2 bases, and 17 bases lay in between. The CDR3 loop reads CASSLLGPPTFNYGYTF. As DNA, the CDR3 is TGTGCCAGCAGTTTATTGGGACCCCCGACTTTCAACTATGGCTACACCTTC.

The table lists this clonotype with many counts. The gene calls are TRBV3-1 and TRBJ1-6; TRBD1 might be the D (5 bases). The CDR3 runs 12 residues. CDR1 LGHDT and CDR2 YNNKEL come from the germline V gene (reference sequence). With 5 bases removed from V and 9 bases from J, the gap between germline ends came to 8 bases. The CDR3 nucleotides are TGTGCCAGCAGCATGGGGGTTTCACCCCTCCACTTT. Translated: CASSMGVSPLHF.

This clonotype was observed a few times. The chain couples TRBV18 to TRBJ2-4; possible D gene TRBD1, 6 bases. Trimming pared 1 base from V and 1 base from J, leaving 11 bases between. The CDR3 totals 16 residues. Germline lookup yields CDR1 KGHSH and CDR2 LQKENI. The CDR3 sequence: CASSPLQGSAKNIQYF. In nucleotides, the CDR3 is TGTGCCAGCTCACCACTTCAGGGGTCGGCCAAAAACATTCAGTACTTC.

This clonotype was picked up many times. The chain is built from TRBV11-2 and TRBJ1-1; no firm D call. The V end was cut by 1 base, the J end by 11 bases, with 11 bases between. This CDR3 is built from 12 residues. The germline V gene encodes CDR1 SGHAT and CDR2 FQNNGV. The CDR3 here is CASSLVGHWAFF. CDR3 nucleotides: TGTGCCAGCAGCTTAGTAGGTCACTGGGCTTTCTTT.

The chain has TRBV5-1 and TRBJ2-2, with 11 bases aligning to TRBD2. Trimming removed 4 bases from V and 6 bases from J; junction bases left unmatched: 11. The germline gives CDR1 SGHRS, CDR2 YFSETQ. This CDR3 has 17 amino acids. The CDR3 region has the DNA TGCGCCAGCAGCCTGGTGATGCTAGCGGGAGGTCCCGGGGAGCTGTTTTTT. Residues: CASSLVMLAGGPGELFF.

This clonotype was seen many times. This CDR3 is CASSLEGPYGYTF. Written as DNA, the CDR3 is TGCGCCAGCAGCTTGGAGGGGCCCTATGGCTACACCTTC. This chain connects TRBV5-1 to TRBJ1-2; the D gene is possibly TRBD1 (5 bases). Looked up from germline, CDR1 is SGHRS and CDR2 is YFSETQ. Trimming pared 0 bases from V and 4 bases from J, leaving 7 bases between. The CDR3 is 13 residues long.

The V and J genes are TRBV2 and TRBJ1-5; TRBD1 matches 9 bases. This CDR3 spans 17 amino acids. Looked up from germline, CDR1 is SNHLY and CDR2 is FYNNEI. The J segment lost 1 base and the V segment lost 2 bases, leaving 6 bases of the junction unmatched. CDR3 coding DNA: TGTGCCAGCAGTGAAACACAGGGGGCCCAGAGCAATCAGCCCCAGCATTTT. Its translation is CASSETQGAQSNQPQHF.

This clonotype was recorded at least ten times. This CDR3 reads CASRGQVEKLFF. The CDR3 bases are TGTGCCAGCAGGGGTCAGGTTGAAAAACTGTTTTTT. The chain is built from TRBV2 and TRBJ1-4; D unresolved. The CDR3 length is 12 residues. Germline V lookup: CDR1 SNHLY, CDR2 FYNNEI. V was cut by 6 bases and J by 7 bases, with 9 bases left in between.

The V and J genes are TRBV7-6 and TRBJ2-1; D gene unclear. Trimming took 8 bases from V and 5 from J, leaving 10 bases between them. Germline V gene sequence: CDR1 SGHVS, CDR2 FNYEAQ. The CDR3 has 12 amino acids. CDR3 in DNA: TGTGCCAGCCAAGGGCCCGACAATGAGCAGTTCTTC. It encodes CASQGPDNEQFF.

This clonotype was recorded many times. The chain employs TRBV24-1 and TRBJ2-5; D unclear. Germline CDR1 KGHDR, CDR2 SFDVKD. Trimming shortened V by 2 bases and J by 5 bases, and 17 bases separated the two germline ends. The CDR3 is 16 residues long. CDR3 nucleotide sequence: TGTGCCACCAGTGATTCGGATACCTCCCCTAGGGAGACCCAGTACTTC. Encoded protein: CATSDSDTSPRETQYF.

This clonotype is a singleton in its sample. The gene calls are TRBV5-1 and TRBJ1-3; D is undetermined. Germline assignment: CDR1 SGHRS and CDR2 YFSETQ. The V and J ends lost 3 bases and 6 bases respectively, with 16 bases between them. CDR3 length: 15 residues. The DNA of the CDR3 is TGCGCCAGCAGCTCGGAACCAAATTCCAAAAACACCATATATTTT. Translated: CASSSEPNSKNTIYF.

The chain combines TRBV10-3 with TRBJ1-2, with D maybe TRBD1 (6 bases). The CDR3 spans 14 residues. Trimming shortened V by 4 bases and J by 5 bases, and 14 bases separated the two germline ends. Germline values: CDR1 ENHRY, CDR2 SYGVKD. CDR3 in amino acids: CAISGLQGQYGYTF. CDR3 sequence (DNA): TGTGCCATCAGTGGACTTCAGGGGCAGTATGGCTACACCTTC.

The chain combines TRBV28 with TRBJ2-1; TRBD2 agrees at 10 bases. Germline assignment: CDR1 MDHEN and CDR2 SYDVKM. CDR3 size: 15 residues. V lost 6 bases, J lost 4 bases, and 6 bases stayed unmatched. CDR3 loop: CASSTASGRYNEQFF. Here the CDR3 DNA reads TGTGCCAGCAGCACTGCTAGCGGGAGATACAATGAGCAGTTCTTC. The full variable domain, completed using reference TRBV28 and TRBJ2-1, is DVKVTQSSRYLVKRTGEKVFLECVQDMDHENMFWYRQDPGLGLRLIYFSYDVKMKEKGDIPEGYSVSREKKERFSLILESASTNQTSMYLCASSTASGRYNEQFFGPGTRLTVL.

There are many counts of this clonotype. The chain is built from TRBV28 and TRBJ1-1; possible D gene TRBD1, 5 bases. CDR3 length: 16 amino acids. The germline V gene encodes CDR1 MDHEN and CDR2 SYDVKM. V lost 5 bases, J lost 0 bases, and 16 bases lay in between. CDR3 coding DNA: TGTGCCAGCAGTCCCCCCGGGGGACCGATGAACACTGAAGCTTTCTTT. It is translated as CASSPPGGPMNTEAFF.

This clonotype came up many times. The V gene is TRBV15, the J gene TRBJ1-4, with D unclear. Germline V gives CDR1 LNHNV, CDR2 YYDKDF (reference sequence). CDR3 length: 15 residues. V gave up 2 bases and J gave up 4 bases, with 11 bases separating them. The CDR3 region has the DNA TGTGCCACCAGCAGACCCACCATGGGTAATGAAAAACTGTTTTTT. The encoded protein is CATSRPTMGNEKLFF.

This clonotype has a count of ten or more. The genes are TRBV12-3 or TRBV12-4 and TRBJ2-5; 9 bases are a match to TRBD1. With 7 bases clipped from V and 7 bases from J, the junction kept 16 bases outside the gene matches. The CDR3 length is 16 residues. The DNA for the CDR3 is TGTGCCAGCACCATAACATGGACAGGGGAACGAGGGACCCAGTACTTC. This translates into CASTITWTGERGTQYF.

In this sample, this clonotype turned up many times. The chain employs TRBV7-9 and TRBJ1-1; D ambiguous. Trimming cost V 5 bases and J 5 bases, with 6 bases left between them. The germline V gene has CDR1 SEHNR and CDR2 FQNEAQ (reference sequence). This CDR3 spans 11 amino acids. The CDR3 here is CASSLQTEAFF. In nucleotides, the CDR3 is TGTGCCAGCAGCCTACAGACTGAAGCTTTCTTT.

The genes are TRBV13 and TRBJ1-1; maybe TRBD1 (5 bases). This CDR3 is 13 amino acids long. V lost 7 bases to trimming and J lost 1 base, with 10 bases between them. Germline V lookup: CDR1 PRHDT, CDR2 FYEKMQ (reference sequence). Here the CDR3 reads CASTLGENTEAFF. In DNA form, the CDR3 reads TGTGCCAGCACCTTGGGGGAGAACACTGAAGCTTTCTTT.

With respect to this clonotype: Since a much larger clone is just one base distant, this may be a read error. The V gene is TRBV2, the J gene TRBJ1-2; no reliable D call. Germline V lookup: CDR1 SNHLY, CDR2 FYNNEI. This CDR3 is 12 amino acids long. The CDR3 sequence: CASSDRRVGHTF. CDR3 bases: TGTGCCAGCAGTGACAGGCGCGTTGGCCACACCTTC.

This clonotype has a handful of counts. The V gene is TRBV19, the J gene TRBJ1-5, with D possibly matching TRBD1 (6 bases). This CDR3 comprises 14 residues. Germline CDR1 reads LNHDA; CDR2 reads SQIVND (reference sequence). V shed 6 bases and J shed 1 base, with 10 bases lying between them. This CDR3 is CASRGTLSNQPQHF. CDR3 nucleotide sequence: TGTGCCAGTAGGGGGACATTAAGCAATCAGCCCCAGCATTTT.

The chain has TRBV7-6 and TRBJ2-2, with D possibly being TRBD2 (6 bases). Germline V CDR1 and CDR2: SGHVS, FNYEAQ. Trimming shortened V by 6 bases and J by 4 bases, and 18 bases separated the two germline ends. CDR3 length: 16 amino acids. The CDR3 DNA follows: TGTGCCAGCAGTCGATTAGGTGTTAGCGGCACCGGGGAGCTGTTTTTT. Protein sequence: CASSRLGVSGTGELFF.

This clonotype has ten or more counts. CDR3 loop: CASSEEGKGTQYF. CDR3 sequence (DNA): TGTGCCAGCAGTGAGGAGGGGAAAGGGACCCAGTACTTC. J is TRBJ2-5 and V is TRBV12-3 or TRBV12-4; tentatively, D is TRBD2 (6 bases). Trimming shortened V by 5 bases and J by 7 bases, and 14 bases separated the two germline ends. This CDR3 has 13 residues.

The chain links TRBV11-3 to TRBJ1-2; D unclear. Looked up from germline, CDR1 is SGHNT and CDR2 is YENEEA. The CDR3 covers 14 residues. V dropped 5 bases and J dropped 2 bases, with 12 bases sitting between them. Here the CDR3 DNA reads TGTGCCAGCAGCCCCCCCGGGATGAACTATGGCTACACCTTC. Protein sequence: CASSPPGMNYGYTF.

This clonotype was picked up a small number of times. The chain links TRBV6-1 to TRBJ2-6; no clear D. V lost 7 bases, J lost 1 base, and 5 bases lay in between. CDR1 MNHNS and CDR2 SASEGT come from the germline V gene. This CDR3 comprises 13 residues. CDR3 DNA: TGTGCCAGCATCCCATCTGGGGCCAACGTCCTGACTTTC. Its translation is CASIPSGANVLTF.

This clonotype has at least ten counts. The gene calls are TRBV29-1 and TRBJ1-2, with 7 bases identical to TRBD1. The V and J ends lost 2 bases and 6 bases, in that order; junction bases with no gene match: 6. Germline V gene data show CDR1 as SQVTM and CDR2 as ANQGSEA. The CDR3 spans 13 residues. The CDR3 DNA sequence: TGCAGCGTTGAAAGACAGGGCAATAATGGCTACACCTTC. Its protein is CSVERQGNNGYTF.